This T cell receptor beta chain is from a study of shared clonotypes between healthy human individuals. About the research overall: Each donor had three CD4 naive, three CD4 memory, two CD8 naive and one CD8 memory plate. Study-wide findings and caveats: Clonotype sharing among donors likely depends on sequencing depth.

As for this clone: As yet, its antigen is unknown. The sample holds other DNA sequences that translate to the same CDR3.

Measured with immunoSEQ multiplex PCR; TCRdb has only the in-frame clones, and not every one. The table shows under 1,100,000 clones, with more than 65% occurring only once. Input material: memory CD4+ T cells sorted from blood. Subset noted: CD45RA-negative fraction. This clonotype was sampled from a man younger than 35 in good health.

The DNA for the CDR3 is TGTGCCAGCAGTGAGAGGGAGACCCAGTACTTC. Translation gives CASSERETQYF. V usage is TRBV2 and J usage is TRBJ2-5; D not resolved. This CDR3 region has 11 residues. Germline-derived CDR1 and CDR2 are SNHLY and FYNNEI. The germline V and J ends were trimmed by 3 bases and 5 bases, with 4 bases remaining between them.